The clone carrying this T cell receptor beta chain was counted a few times. The sample belongs to a study of blood T cell repertoires in COVID-19. The overall study: T cells, B-cell-depleted T cells, or PBMCs provided the cDNA or gDNA that served as material.

The data were produced by immunoSEQ multiplex PCR, yet TCRdb's version contains in-frame clones alone and is incomplete. The data contain about 120,000 clones, less than 80% of them singletons. This CDR3 is 14 amino acids long. Trimming shortened V by 3 bases and J by 8 bases, and 16 bases separated the two germline ends. Germline V gene lookup returns CDR1 MNHNS and CDR2 SASEGT. Source material: peripheral blood. V is TRBV6-1 and J is TRBJ1-2; no clear D gene. The receptor was derived from a man aged 45 to 65 with acute or convalescent COVID-19. The chain's CDR3 is CASSEGGSVSGYTF. The CDR3 DNA reads as TGTGCCAGCAGTGAGGGAGGATCAGTCTCGGGCTACACCTTC.